This T cell receptor beta chain derives from a study of shared clonotypes between healthy human individuals. The CDR3 consists of 15 residues. Germline lookup yields CDR1 ENHRY and CDR2 SYGVKD. V trimming: 2 bases; J trimming: 5 bases; junction bases outside the gene matches: 5. Repertoires were generated with immunoSEQ multiplex PCR, while TCRdb's copy carries only in-frame clones and drops some. The sample holds about 2 million clones, 95% seen once. The chain combines TRBV10-3 with TRBJ1-4, with TRBD1 matching over 7 bases. This receptor was taken from a man between 18 and 35 years old in good health. Sequenced input: naive CD4+ T cells sorted from blood. Noted subset: CD45RA+ positively selected. CDR3 in DNA: TGTGCCATCAGTGAGGGGGACAGTCAGAATGAAAAACTGTTTTTT. This codes for CAISEGDSQNEKLFF.